Below are 14 T cell receptor beta chains sequenced from a single sample in a study of T cell repertoires in cytomegalovirus infection. TCRdb processed the reads anew with MiXCR; each CDR3 protein has one entry. The sample has 150,000 to 200,000 distinct CDR3 sequences, 8% to 10% seen once. Sequenced material: PBMCs. The receptors stem from a human donor in good health (CMV status not recorded). Some clones in this sample may be carry-over from other donors' samples.

In its sample, this clonotype was seen many times. The chain combines TRBV29-1 with TRBJ2-1, with 11 bases fitting TRBD2. The CDR3 extends over 14 amino acids. CDR1 and CDR2 from the germline V gene are SQVTM and ANQGSEA. The ends lost 3 bases at V and 8 bases at J; junction bases unmatched: 6. This chain's CDR3 is CSVDGLAGGDEQFF. DNA for the CDR3: TGCAGCGTTGATGGGCTAGCGGGAGGTGATGAGCAGTTCTTC.

This clonotype was counted ten times or more. The rearrangement uses TRBV7-2 and TRBJ2-7, with D tentatively TRBD2 (6 bases). The CDR3 totals 17 residues. Germline V gives CDR1 SGHTA, CDR2 FQGNSA. V was trimmed by 1 base and J by 1 base, leaving 17 bases between them. In nucleotides, the CDR3 is TGTGCCAGCAGCTTAGAGCGCGCGGGGTTCGGGTCCTACGAGCAGTACTTC. This gives the protein CASSLERAGFGSYEQYF.

This clonotype was recorded a few times. The genes are TRBV28 and TRBJ1-5; D call uncertain. The V end lost 3 bases, the J end lost 2 bases, and 11 bases lay between the germline ends. Germline V gene sequence: CDR1 MDHEN, CDR2 SYDVKM. This CDR3 comprises 15 residues. The CDR3: CASSFGGNGNQPQHF. In DNA form, the CDR3 reads TGTGCCAGCAGTTTTGGAGGGAACGGCAATCAGCCCCAGCATTTT.

The gene calls are TRBV20-1 and TRBJ1-3, with a possible D match to TRBD1 (5 bases). The V end lost 3 bases, the J end lost 0 bases, and 12 bases lay between the germline ends. This CDR3 comprises 15 residues. The V gene's germline CDR1 is DFQATT and CDR2 SNEGSKA (reference sequence). This CDR3 reads CSASPDSPSGNTIYF. CDR3 nucleotide sequence: TGCAGTGCTAGTCCCGACAGCCCCTCTGGAAACACCATATATTTT.

This chain connects TRBV28 to TRBJ1-5; no definite D call. V shed 6 bases and J shed 9 bases, with 12 bases lying between them. This CDR3 is 12 amino acids long. Looked up from germline, CDR1 is MDHEN and CDR2 is SYDVKM. CDR3 sequence reads: CASSLPGGPQHF. CDR3 in DNA: TGTGCCAGCAGCTTACCCGGCGGGCCCCAGCATTTT.

As concerns this clonotype: A much larger clone sits a single nucleotide away, making a read error possible. V is TRBV6-6 and J is TRBJ1-1; D gene ambiguous. V was trimmed by 0 bases and J by 5 bases, leaving 10 bases between them. The CDR3 has 14 amino acids. Germline V CDR1 and CDR2: MNHNY, SVGAGI (reference sequence). In nucleotides, the CDR3 is TGTGCCAGCAGTTACTCGTCTGAGAGGACTGAAGCTTTCTTT. Protein sequence: CASSYSSERTEAFF.

This clonotype appeared many times. The rearrangement joins TRBV28 to TRBJ2-2; D perhaps matches TRBD2 (6 bases). Germline-derived CDR1 and CDR2 are MDHEN and SYDVKM. The CDR3 totals 16 residues. The V and J ends lost 2 bases and 3 bases respectively, with 13 bases between them. The CDR3 is CASSLSLAPHTGELFF. The CDR3 bases are TGTGCCAGCAGTTTAAGCCTAGCGCCACACACCGGGGAGCTGTTTTTT.

This clonotype turned up a few times. This chain links TRBV12-3 or TRBV12-4 with TRBJ1-1, with a possible D match to TRBD1 (5 bases). The CDR3 contains 13 residues. With 6 bases removed from V and 10 bases from J, the gap between germline ends came to 18 bases. CDR3 protein: CASSGGGMMGAFF. The CDR3, as DNA: TGTGCCAGCAGCGGGGGGGGGATGATGGGAGCTTTCTTT.

This clonotype came up many times. One end of the junction varies from germline; a read error may be responsible. The V call is TRBV7-6, the J call TRBJ1-1; maybe TRBD1 (5 bases). The CDR3 sequence is 14 residues long. Germline-derived CDR1 and CDR2 are SGHVS and FNYEAQ. CDR3 nucleotides: TGTGCCAGCAGCCAACGGCCAGGGAACGCTGAAGCTTTCTTT. The encoded protein is CASSQRPGNAEAFF. Variable domain in full (rest from reference TRBV7-6 and TRBJ1-1): GAGVSQSPRYKVTKRGQDVALRCDPISGHVSLYWYRQALGQGPEFLTYFNYEAQQDKSGLPNDRFSAERPEGSISTLTIQRTEQRDSAMYRCASSQRPGNAEAFFGQGTRLTVV.

V usage is TRBV14 and J usage is TRBJ1-1; D is unclear. The CDR3 has 15 residues. The germline gives CDR1 SGHDN, CDR2 FVKESK. V shed 3 bases and J shed 6 bases, with 17 bases lying between them. DNA for the CDR3: TGTGCCAGCAGCCAGGCTCGGGGATCCCACCCTGAAGCTTTCTTT. Translating it yields CASSQARGSHPEAFF.

This clonotype was counted ten times or more. The chain employs TRBV11-2 and TRBJ2-7; D is unresolved. This CDR3 comprises 15 residues. Trimming stripped 5 bases from V and 6 bases from J, with 20 bases between. Germline lookup yields CDR1 SGHAT and CDR2 FQNNGV. DNA for the CDR3: TGTGCCAGCAGCCTACGGTTCCAACTTATGGGCGAGCAGTACTTC. Its translation: CASSLRFQLMGEQYF.

The rearrangement joins TRBV2 to TRBJ1-1, with D uncertain. CDR1 SNHLY and CDR2 FYNNEI come from the germline V gene. V was clipped by 0 bases and J by 11 bases, with 16 bases between them. The CDR3 is made up of 14 amino acids. Here the CDR3 DNA reads TGTGCCAGCAGTGAAGCGTGGGCCTCCAAATTGGCTTTCTTT. This gives the protein CASSEAWASKLAFF.

Only a few counts were recorded for this clonotype. This sequence joins TRBV18 and TRBJ2-7, with D perhaps matching TRBD2 (6 bases). The germline V and J ends were trimmed by 4 bases and 0 bases, with 13 bases remaining between them. The CDR3 is made up of 15 amino acids. Germline values: CDR1 KGHSH, CDR2 LQKENI. CDR3 region: CASSQPGLASYEQYF. CDR3 bases: TGTGCCAGCTCACAACCGGGACTGGCCTCCTACGAGCAGTACTTC.

This clonotype was counted only a few times. This chain uses TRBV20-1 with TRBJ2-3; D gene unclear. Germline CDR1 is DFQATT and CDR2 is SNEGSKA (reference sequence). This CDR3 has 15 residues. The V and J ends lost 0 bases and 0 bases respectively, with 10 bases between them. The DNA for the CDR3 is TGCAGTGCTAGAGATCTCAGGAGTAGCACAGATACGCAGTATTTT. Translated: CSARDLRSSTDTQYF.